One sample yielded the 30 T cell receptor beta chains listed below, sequenced in a study of regulatory T cells in long-lasting Graves disease. Building of the TCR beta libraries involved iRepertoire HTBI primers and Arm-PCR of CDR3 regions. TCRdb re-analysed the multiplex PCR reads in MiXCR, keeping a single row per CDR3 protein. The data show fewer than 350,000 distinct CDR3 sequences, 18% seen once. Time point here: newly diagnosed GD, antithyroid drugs for less than 3 months. From RNA extracted from PBMCs, the TCR library was made. The sequenced sample was peripheral blood mononuclear cells (PBMCs), obtained at new diagnosis, from a patient treated with antithyroid drugs. Receptors were obtained from a female donor with Graves disease.

This clonotype was recorded at least ten times. The chain uses TRBV19 and TRBJ2-7, with TRBD2 identical over 7 bases. Trimming at V came to 6 bases and at J to 0 bases, leaving 5 bases not matched to a gene. The CDR3 covers 14 residues. Germline V CDR1 and CDR2: LNHDA, SQIVND (reference sequence). This chain's CDR3 is CASRTSLTSYEQYF. The DNA of the CDR3 is TGTGCCAGTAGGACTAGCCTCACCTCCTACGAGCAGTACTTC.

This clonotype was seen many times. This chain connects TRBV7-9 to TRBJ2-1; D ambiguous. Trimming took 7 bases from V and 5 from J, leaving 18 bases between them. This CDR3 has 15 residues. The germline V gene encodes CDR1 SEHNR and CDR2 FQNEAQ (reference sequence). The CDR3 DNA reads TGTGCCAGCACCTGGGCTAGAAATTTTAACAATGAGCAGTTCTTC. This codes for CASTWARNFNNEQFF.

This clonotype was observed a few times. The chain combines TRBV11-2 with TRBJ2-2; 11 bases match TRBD2. J gave up 5 bases and V 8 bases, and 10 bases lay outside the gene matches. Germline V gene sequence: CDR1 SGHAT, CDR2 FQNNGV. This CDR3 region has 16 residues. CDR3 DNA: TGTGCCAGCGGCTACCGACTAGCGGGACGGACCGGGGAGCTGTTTTTT. It codes for CASGYRLAGRTGELFF.

In this sample, this clonotype turned up many times. The chain combines TRBV29-1 with TRBJ2-3; D ambiguous. V was cut by 7 bases and J by 14 bases, with 19 bases left in between. Germline assignment: CDR1 SQVTM and CDR2 ANQGSEA. The CDR3 is made up of 11 amino acids. CDR3 sequence reads: CSGRTEPPGYF. In DNA form, the CDR3 reads TGCAGCGGCCGGACGGAGCCCCCGGGGTATTTT.

This clonotype showed up many times. V gene TRBV20-1 combines with J gene TRBJ2-3; TRBD2 is a possible D gene (6 bases). This CDR3 is built from 13 residues. In germline, CDR1 is DFQATT, CDR2 SNEGSKA (reference sequence). V lost 3 bases and J lost 6, with 13 bases in between. The CDR3, as DNA: TGCAGTGCTAGGTCCGGGACTGGTGATACGCAGTATTTT. This codes for CSARSGTGDTQYF.

This clonotype was counted only a few times. This sequence joins TRBV28 and TRBJ2-7; D is possibly TRBD1 or TRBD2 (5 bases each). The V gene's germline CDR1 is MDHEN and CDR2 SYDVKM. CDR3 size: 14 residues. Deletions cut 2 bases from V and 3 bases from J, with 11 bases between. CDR3 region: CASSLRGVSYEQYF. The DNA of the CDR3 is TGTGCCAGCAGTTTAAGGGGAGTTAGCTACGAGCAGTACTTC.

This clonotype was picked up many times. The V call is TRBV2, the J call TRBJ2-1; 7 bases agree with TRBD1. Germline-derived CDR1 and CDR2 are SNHLY and FYNNEI. J was trimmed by 6 bases and V by 4 bases; bases with no gene match: 3. This CDR3 region has 13 residues. The CDR3 reads CASSVDRVNEQFF. DNA of the CDR3: TGTGCCAGCAGTGTCGACAGGGTCAATGAGCAGTTCTTC.

This clonotype was detected ten times or more. The rearrangement links TRBV12-3 or TRBV12-4 to TRBJ1-4, with D tentatively TRBD1 (5 bases). The CDR3 consists of 14 residues. Trimming left V 5 bases short and J 7 bases short, with 14 bases between. DNA for the CDR3: TGTGCCAGCAGTCCGGACATTGGCGGTGAAAAACTGTTTTTT. Protein sequence: CASSPDIGGEKLFF.

This clonotype was recorded a few times. This chain links TRBV7-9 with TRBJ1-1, with D possibly being TRBD1 (6 bases). This CDR3 has 14 residues. Germline-derived CDR1 and CDR2 are SEHNR and FQNEAQ (reference sequence). Trimming removed 6 bases from V and 5 bases from J, with 16 bases in between. The CDR3 DNA reads as TGTGCCAGCAGTATCTTACAGGGTCGGACTGAAGCTTTCTTT. Protein: CASSILQGRTEAFF.

This clonotype appeared many times. V gene TRBV6-1 combines with J gene TRBJ1-6; the D is unclear. The CDR3 is 13 residues long. With 5 bases removed from V and 9 bases from J, the gap between germline ends came to 11 bases. Germline CDR1 is MNHNS and CDR2 is SASEGT. The CDR3 protein is CASSLPGGSPLHF. The CDR3 coding sequence is TGTGCCAGCAGTCTTCCAGGTGGTTCACCCCTCCACTTT.

V gene TRBV5-1 combines with J gene TRBJ1-2, with D maybe TRBD1 (6 bases). The germline V and J ends were trimmed by 0 bases and 5 bases, with 8 bases remaining between them. There are 13 residues in the CDR3. Per germline, CDR1 SGHRS and CDR2 YFSETQ. The CDR3 spells CASSLAGEYGYTF. DNA for the CDR3: TGCGCCAGCAGCTTGGCAGGGGAATATGGCTACACCTTC.

This clonotype has a count of ten or more. The chain is built from TRBV28 and TRBJ1-2; the match to TRBD1 covers 8 bases. The CDR3 has 16 amino acids. Trimming took 2 bases from V and 4 from J; bases not matched to a gene: 9. Germline V lookup: CDR1 MDHEN, CDR2 SYDVKM. The CDR3 coding sequence is TGTGCCAGCAGTTTAGGAGGGACAGGACGGGGCTATGGCTACACCTTC. It specifies CASSLGGTGRGYGYTF.

This clonotype was counted many times. The genes are TRBV12-3 or TRBV12-4 and TRBJ2-1; D is possibly TRBD2 (5 bases). The V end lost 6 bases, the J end lost 8 bases, and 11 bases lay between the germline ends. The CDR3 covers 12 residues. CDR3 sequence reads: CASRPRRDEQFF. CDR3 nucleotides: TGTGCCAGCAGGCCAAGGCGGGATGAGCAGTTCTTC.

This chain connects TRBV12-3 or TRBV12-4 to TRBJ1-2; TRBD1 is a possible D gene (6 bases). The germline V and J ends were trimmed by 5 bases and 8 bases, with 18 bases remaining between them. The CDR3 loop spans 14 amino acids. The CDR3 bases are TGTGCCAGCAGTCCTACAGGGCTCCCAGGGGGCTACACCTTC. Its translation is CASSPTGLPGGYTF.

This clonotype has a count of ten or more. The gene calls are TRBV18 and TRBJ1-1; TRBD1 might be the D (5 bases). Germline V CDR1 and CDR2: KGHSH, LQKENI. This CDR3 has 13 amino acids. Trimming took 3 bases from V and 5 from J, leaving 10 bases between them. Here the CDR3 reads CASSPDWGTEAFF. CDR3 sequence (DNA): TGTGCCAGCTCACCCGATTGGGGGACTGAAGCTTTCTTT.

The V and J genes are TRBV10-3 and TRBJ2-3; 7 bases align to TRBD1. The CDR3 spans 12 residues. Unmatched junction bases numbered 4, after V lost 4 bases and J lost 9 bases. Germline CDR1 ENHRY, CDR2 SYGVKD. CDR3 DNA sequence: TGTGCCATCAGTGGTGGACAGGACACGCAGTATTTT. It translates to CAISGGQDTQYF.

As to this clonotype: A read error may be the cause here, since a much bigger clone is one base away. The V call is TRBV3-1, the J call TRBJ1-6, with D possibly being TRBD1 (5 bases). Deletions cut 3 bases from V and 10 bases from J, with 22 bases between. The CDR3 is made up of 17 amino acids. CDR1 and CDR2 (germline): LGHDT, YNNKEL (reference sequence). CDR3 DNA sequence: TGTGCCAGCAGCCACGCCCCAGGGCGGGCCCAGGAGTCACCCCTCCACTTT. Its protein is CASSHAPGRAQESPLHF.

This clonotype was recorded at least ten times. This rearrangement joins TRBV12-3 or TRBV12-4 to TRBJ1-1; D call uncertain. There are 21 residues in the CDR3. Trimming took 5 bases from V and 1 from J, leaving 32 bases between them. The CDR3, as DNA: TGTGCCAGCAGTCCACATGACCCATTTTTACCCTCTTCTACAGCGAACACTGAAGCTTTCTTT. This sequence encodes CASSPHDPFLPSSTANTEAFF.

This chain connects TRBV30 to TRBJ2-7; D might be TRBD1 (5 bases). This CDR3 spans 19 amino acids. V lost 0 bases, J lost 1 base, and 25 bases lay in between. From germline, CDR1 is GTSNPN and CDR2 SVGIG (reference sequence). The CDR3 sequence: CAWSVHAPYRGPTSYEQYF. The CDR3 coding sequence is TGTGCCTGGAGTGTACATGCCCCTTATAGGGGCCCAACTTCCTACGAGCAGTACTTC.

This clonotype appeared a few times. The V gene is TRBV18, the J gene TRBJ1-3, with D unresolved. The V end lost 0 bases, the J end lost 8 bases, and 14 bases lay between the germline ends. CDR1 is KGHSH and CDR2 is LQKENI in the germline V gene. CDR3 size: 15 residues. The CDR3 protein is CASSPPSEQSYTIYF. In DNA form, the CDR3 reads TGTGCCAGCTCACCACCGTCTGAACAATCATACACCATATATTTT.

This clonotype was seen a single time. This chain links TRBV27 with TRBJ2-3; 10 nucleotides agree with TRBD2. Germline assignment: CDR1 MNHEY and CDR2 SMNVEV (reference sequence). The CDR3 contains 15 residues. J was trimmed by 3 bases and V by 5 bases; bases with no gene match: 5. The CDR3 coding sequence is TGTGCCAGCAGTCCAAGCGGGAGGGGGACAGATACGCAGTATTTT. It encodes CASSPSGRGTDTQYF.

This clonotype has ten or more counts. The chain has TRBV29-1 and TRBJ2-7; D is ambiguous. The germline V gene has CDR1 SQVTM and CDR2 ANQGSEA. Trimming left V 6 bases short and J 2 bases short, with 8 bases between. This CDR3 is 11 amino acids long. In DNA form, the CDR3 reads TGCAGCGTGGCGGCCACCTACGAGCAGTACTTC. Encoded protein: CSVAATYEQYF.

The table lists this clonotype with many counts. The chain couples TRBV3-1 to TRBJ2-7; perhaps TRBD1 as D (5 bases). Per the germline V gene, CDR1 is LGHDT and CDR2 is YNNKEL (reference sequence). V was cut by 3 bases and J by 2 bases, with 17 bases left in between. The CDR3 covers 16 residues. The CDR3 nucleotides read TGTGCCAGCAGCCATGACGAAGGGGTTAAAACCTACGAGCAGTACTTC. Its protein is CASSHDEGVKTYEQYF.

The genes are TRBV20-1 and TRBJ1-1; D is undetermined. Trimming took 3 bases from V and 2 from J, leaving 16 bases between them. The CDR3 extends over 15 amino acids. The germline CDR1 and CDR2 sequences are DFQATT and SNEGSKA (reference sequence). The CDR3 region is CSASNTKKGNTEAFF. The DNA of the CDR3 is TGCAGTGCTAGTAATACAAAAAAGGGAAACACTGAAGCTTTCTTT.

This clonotype occurred many times. V gene TRBV12-3 or TRBV12-4 combines with J gene TRBJ2-2, with D perhaps TRBD2 (5 bases). V was shortened by 6 bases and J by 8 bases, with 13 bases between the two germline ends. The CDR3 is 13 residues long. The CDR3 coding sequence is TGTGCCAGCAGCTGGACCCGAGGGGGGGAGCTGTTTTTT. Translating gives CASSWTRGGELFF.

This clonotype was detected ten times or more. The gene calls are TRBV5-1 and TRBJ2-7; D call uncertain. CDR1 is SGHRS and CDR2 is YFSETQ in the germline V gene. Trimming took 5 bases from V and 7 from J, leaving 13 bases between them. The CDR3 runs 12 residues. This CDR3 reads CASRVGPGEQYF. The DNA for the CDR3 is TGCGCCAGCAGGGTCGGACCTGGGGAGCAGTACTTC.

The chain recombines TRBV27 with TRBJ2-1; tentatively, D is TRBD1 (7 bases). Germline CDR1 reads MNHEY; CDR2 reads SMNVEV (reference sequence). The CDR3 loop spans 14 amino acids. The V end was cut by 6 bases, the J end by 1 base, with 10 bases between. The CDR3 here is CASRQGGSYNEQFF. The CDR3 nucleotides are TGTGCCAGCAGGCAGGGGGGATCCTACAATGAGCAGTTCTTC.

This clonotype was counted many times. The chain is built from TRBV27 and TRBJ1-1; TRBD1 agrees at 7 bases. V trimming: 6 bases; J trimming: 7 bases; junction bases outside the gene matches: 11. The CDR3 has 14 residues. Germline V CDR1 and CDR2: MNHEY, SMNVEV (reference sequence). The CDR3 nucleotides are TGTGCCAGCAGAAAAATTTACAGGGGAGATGAAGCTTTCTTT. Translating it yields CASRKIYRGDEAFF.

As regards this clonotype: One end of the junction is discordant with germline, which a read error may explain. The rearrangement links TRBV27 to TRBJ2-2; D is undetermined. This CDR3 has 15 amino acids. Germline CDR1 reads MNHEY; CDR2 reads SMNVEV (reference sequence). The CDR3 DNA reads as TGTGCCGGCAGCTTAAGCCCATACAACGGCGGGGAGCTGTTTTTT. As protein: CAGSLSPYNGGELFF.

The table lists this clonotype with many counts. V is TRBV7-2 and J is TRBJ2-1; no definite D call. CDR1 and CDR2 (germline): SGHTA, FQGNSA. With 5 bases removed from V and 10 bases from J, the gap between germline ends came to 15 bases. The CDR3 is 13 residues long. The CDR3, as DNA: TGTGCCAGCAGCAAGAACACCGCGGAGGAGCAGTTCTTC. It yields the protein CASSKNTAEEQFF.